This is a list of T cell receptor beta chains from one sample in a study of blood T cell repertoires in COVID-19. Generated by immunoSEQ multiplex PCR, the TCRdb table keeps only in-frame clones and is missing some. The sample holds under 40,000 clones, 85% seen once. The sequenced sample was peripheral blood. The receptors stem from a human donor with acute or convalescent COVID-19. The donor label of this sample is uncertain. Both conserved end residues are part of each CDR3. Fields, in order: clone size, D gene, V gene, J gene, CDR3 protein, CDR3 DNA. D genes are given only for firm matches. Size tells how often a clone was seen (once, few, many) or the class of an expanded clone, and some rows leave it out.

clone_size: NA
d_call: NA
v_call: TRBV7-2
j_call: TRBJ2-2
cdr3_aa: CASSLKIGQVGTGELFF
cdr3_nt: TGTGCCAGCAGCTTAAAAATAGGCCAGGTGGGCACCGGGGAGCTGTTTTTT

clone_size: NA
d_call: NA
v_call: TRBV27
j_call: TRBJ2-1
cdr3_aa: CASSPLLSSSYNEQFF
cdr3_nt: TGTGCCAGCAGTCCACTTTTATCTAGCTCCTACAATGAGCAGTTCTTC

clone_size: once
d_call: TRBD2
v_call: TRBV7-9
j_call: TRBJ2-1
cdr3_aa: CASSLVLAGANEQFF
cdr3_nt: TGTGCCAGCAGCTTAGTGCTAGCGGGAGCCAATGAGCAGTTCTTC

clone_size: NA
d_call: NA
v_call: TRBV30
j_call: TRBJ1-2
cdr3_aa: CAWSVYPALYGYTF
cdr3_nt: TGTGCCTGGAGTGTATACCCAGCGCTATATGGCTACACCTTC

clone_size: once
d_call: NA
v_call: TRBV5-6
j_call: TRBJ2-1
cdr3_aa: CASSLVTVYNEQFF
cdr3_nt: TGTGCCAGCAGCTTGGTTACAGTATACAATGAGCAGTTCTTC

clone_size: NA
d_call: TRBD1
v_call: TRBV10-3
j_call: TRBJ2-6
cdr3_aa: CAISARTGGASGANVLTF
cdr3_nt: TGTGCCATCAGTGCAAGGACAGGGGGTGCCTCTGGGGCCAACGTCCTGACTTTC

clone_size: once
d_call: TRBD2
v_call: TRBV9
j_call: TRBJ2-5
cdr3_aa: CASSRGGGGAQETQYF
cdr3_nt: TGTGCCAGCAGCCGGGGCGGCGGGGGGGCCCAAGAGACCCAGTACTTC

clone_size: NA
d_call: NA
v_call: TRBV28
j_call: TRBJ2-5
cdr3_aa: CASSFASRPETQYF
cdr3_nt: TGTGCCAGCAGTTTCGCTAGCCGCCCAGAGACCCAGTACTTC

clone_size: few
d_call: TRBD1
v_call: TRBV7-2
j_call: TRBJ1-6
cdr3_aa: CASSLGTGSGNSPLHF
cdr3_nt: TGTGCCAGCAGCTTAGGGACAGGGTCGGGGAATTCACCCCTCCACTTT

clone_size: NA
d_call: TRBD1
v_call: TRBV24-1
j_call: TRBJ2-7
cdr3_aa: CATSDPTGGPSEQYF
cdr3_nt: TGTGCCACCAGTGATCCCACAGGGGGGCCTTCGGAGCAGTACTTC

clone_size: NA
d_call: NA
v_call: TRBV7-9
j_call: TRBJ2-1
cdr3_aa: CASSLAQYNEQFF
cdr3_nt: TGTGCCAGCAGCTTGGCCCAGTACAATGAGCAGTTCTTC

clone_size: NA
d_call: TRBD2
v_call: TRBV10-1
j_call: TRBJ2-1
cdr3_aa: CASSATSGGYEQFF
cdr3_nt: TGCGCCAGCAGTGCGACTAGCGGGGGTTATGAGCAGTTCTTC

clone_size: NA
d_call: NA
v_call: TRBV5-1
j_call: TRBJ2-5
cdr3_aa: CASSLYVSGGQETQYF
cdr3_nt: TGCGCCAGCAGCTTGTATGTATCCGGCGGACAAGAGACCCAGTACTTC

clone_size: NA
d_call: TRBD2
v_call: TRBV7-6
j_call: TRBJ2-1
cdr3_aa: CASSLGLAYNEQFF
cdr3_nt: TGTGCCAGCAGCTTGGGACTAGCCTACAATGAGCAGTTCTTC

clone_size: NA
d_call: TRBD2
v_call: TRBV19
j_call: TRBJ2-1
cdr3_aa: CASSGPKLAGGPREQFF
cdr3_nt: TGTGCCAGTAGTGGACCCAAACTAGCGGGAGGGCCACGTGAGCAGTTCTTC

clone_size: few
d_call: NA
v_call: TRBV12-5
j_call: TRBJ1-3
cdr3_aa: CASGSLAGYPGNTIYF
cdr3_nt: TGTGCTAGTGGTTCCCTGGCAGGGTATCCTGGAAACACCATATATTTT

clone_size: NA
d_call: TRBD2
v_call: TRBV7-2
j_call: TRBJ2-7
cdr3_aa: CASRLTSGTQYEQYF
cdr3_nt: TGTGCCAGCAGACTGACTAGCGGGACCCAGTACGAGCAGTACTTC

clone_size: NA
d_call: NA
v_call: TRBV2
j_call: TRBJ2-1
cdr3_aa: CASNPGNEQFF
cdr3_nt: TGTGCCAGCAACCCGGGCAATGAGCAGTTCTTC

clone_size: NA
d_call: NA
v_call: TRBV28
j_call: TRBJ1-5
cdr3_aa: CASSLGSGVRPQHF
cdr3_nt: TGTGCCAGCAGCCTAGGGTCAGGGGTAAGACCCCAGCATTTT

clone_size: NA
d_call: NA
v_call: TRBV27
j_call: TRBJ2-7
cdr3_aa: CASSFKATTLSYEQYF
cdr3_nt: TGTGCCAGCAGTTTTAAAGCGACTACCCTCTCCTACGAGCAGTACTTC

clone_size: NA
d_call: NA
v_call: TRBV7-9
j_call: TRBJ2-1
cdr3_aa: CASSGSVWGVSRDEQFF
cdr3_nt: TGTGCCAGCAGCGGTTCCGTTTGGGGGGTCTCTAGGGATGAGCAGTTCTTC

clone_size: once
d_call: NA
v_call: TRBV6-6
j_call: TRBJ1-2
cdr3_aa: CASTSRRGQTSTF
cdr3_nt: TGTGCCAGCACCTCCCGGAGGGGCCAGACTTCCACCTTC

clone_size: NA
d_call: NA
v_call: TRBV28
j_call: TRBJ1-1
cdr3_aa: CASSLRTVVRTEAFF
cdr3_nt: TGTGCCAGCAGTTTAAGGACAGTGGTTAGGACTGAAGCTTTCTTT

clone_size: once
d_call: TRBD2
v_call: TRBV11-1
j_call: TRBJ2-1
cdr3_aa: CASSPHWGGENEQFF
cdr3_nt: TGTGCCAGCAGCCCCCATTGGGGAGGGGAGAATGAGCAGTTCTTC

clone_size: NA
d_call: NA
v_call: TRBV11-3
j_call: TRBJ1-1
cdr3_aa: CASSGRTLNTEAFF
cdr3_nt: TGTGCCAGCAGCGGCCGGACTTTGAACACTGAAGCTTTCTTT

clone_size: NA
d_call: TRBD2
v_call: TRBV10-3
j_call: TRBJ2-1
cdr3_aa: CAITGTSGSNEQFF
cdr3_nt: TGTGCCATCACCGGGACTAGCGGGAGTAATGAGCAGTTCTTC

clone_size: NA
d_call: TRBD2
v_call: TRBV9
j_call: TRBJ2-3
cdr3_aa: CASKRDLSTDTQYF
cdr3_nt: TGTGCCAGCAAGCGGGATCTTAGCACAGATACGCAGTATTTT

clone_size: NA
d_call: NA
v_call: TRBV2
j_call: TRBJ1-2
cdr3_aa: CASGSEGLGVYTF
cdr3_nt: TGTGCCAGTGGCTCGGAGGGGTTGGGGGTCTACACCTTC

clone_size: NA
d_call: NA
v_call: TRBV7-7
j_call: TRBJ2-1
cdr3_aa: CASSPLSVGAYNEQFF
cdr3_nt: TGTGCCAGCAGCCCATTGAGTGTCGGGGCCTACAATGAGCAGTTCTTC

clone_size: NA
d_call: TRBD1
v_call: TRBV7-9
j_call: TRBJ1-4
cdr3_aa: CASSSEQGRSLFF
cdr3_nt: TGTGCCAGCAGCTCAGAACAGGGGAGGTCACTGTTTTTT

clone_size: NA
d_call: NA
v_call: TRBV12-3/TRBV12-4
j_call: TRBJ1-3
cdr3_aa: CASSLTSGNTIYF
cdr3_nt: TGTGCCAGCAGTTTAACTTCTGGAAACACCATATATTTT

clone_size: NA
d_call: NA
v_call: TRBV28
j_call: TRBJ1-3
cdr3_aa: CASSLYKGLEDPIYF
cdr3_nt: TGTGCCAGCAGTTTATACAAGGGGCTAGAAGACCCCATATATTTT

clone_size: NA
d_call: NA
v_call: TRBV24-1
j_call: TRBJ2-5
cdr3_aa: CATAKHKGHVQETQYF
cdr3_nt: TGTGCCACCGCTAAACACAAAGGACACGTTCAAGAGACCCAGTACTTC

clone_size: NA
d_call: NA
v_call: TRBV7-2
j_call: TRBJ1-2
cdr3_aa: CASSLSPVPNYGYTF
cdr3_nt: TGTGCCAGCAGCTTAAGTCCAGTACCCAACTATGGCTACACCTTC

clone_size: NA
d_call: NA
v_call: TRBV6-6
j_call: TRBJ1-5
cdr3_aa: CASSPTGTNQPQHF
cdr3_nt: TGTGCCAGCAGCCCGACAGGTACCAATCAGCCCCAGCATTTT

clone_size: once
d_call: NA
v_call: TRBV19
j_call: TRBJ1-4
cdr3_aa: CASSPRGGEGTKLFF
cdr3_nt: TGTGCCAGTAGCCCCCGGGGGGGCGAAGGAACAAAACTGTTTTTT

clone_size: NA
d_call: TRBD1
v_call: TRBV11-3
j_call: TRBJ2-2
cdr3_aa: CASSRRDRTNTGELFF
cdr3_nt: TGTGCCAGCAGCCGCCGGGACAGGACAAACACCGGGGAGCTGTTTTTT

clone_size: NA
d_call: TRBD1
v_call: TRBV2
j_call: TRBJ2-3
cdr3_aa: CASSADRDDTQYF
cdr3_nt: TGTGCCAGCAGTGCGGACAGGGATGATACGCAGTATTTT

clone_size: NA
d_call: TRBD2
v_call: TRBV7-9
j_call: TRBJ2-1
cdr3_aa: CASRPRLAGGTYNEQFF
cdr3_nt: TGTGCCAGCAGGCCAAGGCTAGCGGGGGGGACCTACAATGAGCAGTTCTTC

clone_size: few
d_call: TRBD1
v_call: TRBV27
j_call: TRBJ1-1
cdr3_aa: CASSSGQGENTEAFF
cdr3_nt: TGTGCCAGCAGTTCCGGGCAGGGGGAGAACACTGAAGCTTTCTTT

clone_size: NA
d_call: NA
v_call: TRBV9
j_call: TRBJ1-3
cdr3_aa: CASSTQGISGNTIYF
cdr3_nt: TGTGCCAGCAGTACCCAGGGGATCTCTGGAAACACCATATATTTT

clone_size: NA
d_call: TRBD1
v_call: TRBV6-5
j_call: TRBJ2-3
cdr3_aa: CASSPGQGPTDTQYF
cdr3_nt: TGTGCCAGCAGTCCCGGACAGGGGCCCACAGATACGCAGTATTTT